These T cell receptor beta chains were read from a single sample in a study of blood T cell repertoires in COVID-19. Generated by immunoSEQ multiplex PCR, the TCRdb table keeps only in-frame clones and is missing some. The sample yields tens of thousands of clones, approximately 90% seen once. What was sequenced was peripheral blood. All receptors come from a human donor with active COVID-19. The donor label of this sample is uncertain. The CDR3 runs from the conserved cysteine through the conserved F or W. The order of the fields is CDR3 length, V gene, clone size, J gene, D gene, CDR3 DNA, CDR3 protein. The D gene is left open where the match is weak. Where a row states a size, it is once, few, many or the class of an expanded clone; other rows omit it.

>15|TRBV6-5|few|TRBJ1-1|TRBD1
TGTGCCAGCAGTTTTACCGGGACAGATAACACTGAAGCTTTCTTT
CASSFTGTDNTEAFF
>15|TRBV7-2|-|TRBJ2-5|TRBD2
TGTGCCAGCAGCTTACTAGCGGATAACCAAGAGACCCAGTACTTC
CASSLLADNQETQYF
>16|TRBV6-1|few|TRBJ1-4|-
TGTGCCAGCAGTGAACCCGTATCTGCAACTAATGAAAAACTGTTTTTT
CASSEPVSATNEKLFF
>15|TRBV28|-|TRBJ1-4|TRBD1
TGTGCCAGCGTACAAAGGGGGCCAACTAATGAAAAACTGTTTTTT
CASVQRGPTNEKLFF
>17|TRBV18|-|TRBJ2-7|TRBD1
TGTGCCAGCTCACCATTTTCACTCGGGACAGGTCTCTACGAGCAGTACTTC
CASSPFSLGTGLYEQYF
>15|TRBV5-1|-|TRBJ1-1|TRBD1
TGCGCCAGCAGCTGGGGACAGGGGAAGAACACTGAAGCTTTCTTT
CASSWGQGKNTEAFF
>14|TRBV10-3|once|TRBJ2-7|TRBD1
TGTGCCATCACCGAGGACAGGGTGGGAGGCGAGCAGTACTTC
CAITEDRVGGEQYF
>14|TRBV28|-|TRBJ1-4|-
TGTGCCAGCGTCCCCTTCGGGGGTAATGAAAAACTGTTTTTT
CASVPFGGNEKLFF
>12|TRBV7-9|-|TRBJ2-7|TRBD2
TGTGCCAGCGGAAGCGGGGGGGCCGAGCAGTACTTC
CASGSGGAEQYF
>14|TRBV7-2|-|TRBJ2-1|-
TGTGCCAGCAGCCCAGTCGGGTATTTGGATGAGCAGTTCTTC
CASSPVGYLDEQFF
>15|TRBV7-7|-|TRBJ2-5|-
TGTGCTAGCAGCCCCGGGCGGGGCCAACAAGAGACCCAGTACTTC
CASSPGRGQQETQYF
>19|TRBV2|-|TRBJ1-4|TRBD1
TGTGCCAGCAGTGAAGACGGGACAGGGAGCCTTGCAACTAATGAAAAACTGTTTTTT
CASSEDGTGSLATNEKLFF
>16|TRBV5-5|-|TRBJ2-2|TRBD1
TGTGCCAGCAGCCCGGGGGACAGGGGGAGGGCCGGGGAGCTGTTTTTT
CASSPGDRGRAGELFF
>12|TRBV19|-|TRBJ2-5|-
TGTGCCAGTAGTCACAGGGCTGAGACCCAGTACTTC
CASSHRAETQYF
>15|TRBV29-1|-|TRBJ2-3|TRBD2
TGCAGCGTTGCGGCTAGCGGGGCGAGCACAGATACGCAGTATTTT
CSVAASGASTDTQYF
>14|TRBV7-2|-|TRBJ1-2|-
TGTGCCAGCAGCGCTGGTGTCGGGGTTCGGGGCTACACCTTC
CASSAGVGVRGYTF
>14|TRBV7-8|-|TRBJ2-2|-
TGTGCCAGCTCCACTAGCACGAACACCGGGGAGCTGTTTTTT
CASSTSTNTGELFF
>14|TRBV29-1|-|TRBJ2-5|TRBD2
TGCAGCACCCTACTGGGACTAGCGGTAGAGACCCAGTACTTC
CSTLLGLAVETQYF
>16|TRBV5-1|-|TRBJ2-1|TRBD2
TGCGCCAGCAGCTTGGGACTAGCGAGCTCCTACAATGAGCAGTTCTTC
CASSLGLASSYNEQFF
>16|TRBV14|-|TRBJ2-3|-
TGTGCCAGCAGCCAAGATCGGGACTGGCGCACAGATACGCAGTATTTT
CASSQDRDWRTDTQYF
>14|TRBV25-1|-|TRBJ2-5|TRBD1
TGTGCCAGCAGTCAATGGGACAGTGGGGAGACCCAGTACTTC
CASSQWDSGETQYF
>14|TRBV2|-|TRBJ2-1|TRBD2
TGTGCCGCGGATAGCGGGGGGGCCCACAATGAGCAGTTCTTC
CAADSGGAHNEQFF
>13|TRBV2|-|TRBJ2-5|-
TGTGCCAGCAGTGAAAGACTTCTAGGAGACCAGTACTTC
CASSERLLGDQYF
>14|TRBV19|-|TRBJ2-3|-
TGTGCCAGTAGTCCCCGGGTCAACACAGATACGCAGTATTTT
CASSPRVNTDTQYF
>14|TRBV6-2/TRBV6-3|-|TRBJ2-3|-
TGTGCCAGCAGTTTTGGACTAAGTCTAGATACGCAGTATTTT
CASSFGLSLDTQYF
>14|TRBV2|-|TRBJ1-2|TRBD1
TGTGCCAGGCTCTCTTTTTCCCCAGGGGGCGGCTACACCTTC
CARLSFSPGGGYTF
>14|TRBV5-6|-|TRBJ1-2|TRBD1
TGTGCCAGCAGCTCCCGACAGGGTATTAGTGGCTACACCTTC
CASSSRQGISGYTF
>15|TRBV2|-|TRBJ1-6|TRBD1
TGTGCCAGCAGCCCTACTCGGACAGGAGATTCACCCCTCCACTTT
CASSPTRTGDSPLHF
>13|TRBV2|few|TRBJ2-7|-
TGTGCCAGCGCTACAGGGTACCCCTACGAGCAGTACTTC
CASATGYPYEQYF
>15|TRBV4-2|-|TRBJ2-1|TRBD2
TGTGCCAGCAGCCCGACTAGCGGGGGTTACAATGAGCAGTTCTTC
CASSPTSGGYNEQFF
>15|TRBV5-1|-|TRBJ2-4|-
TGCGCCAGCAGCTTTCCAGGGGTAGCCAAAAACATTCAGTACTTC
CASSFPGVAKNIQYF
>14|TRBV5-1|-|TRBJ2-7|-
TGCGCCAGCAGCTTGTTGCAGACTTCCTACGAGCAGTACTTC
CASSLLQTSYEQYF
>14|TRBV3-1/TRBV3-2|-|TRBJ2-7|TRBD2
TGTGCCAGCAGCCTGGGACTAGCGGGGGGGGAGCAGTACTTC
CASSLGLAGGEQYF
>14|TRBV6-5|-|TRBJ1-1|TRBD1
TGTGCCAGCAGTTATGGACAGGGAATCACTGAAGCTTTCTTT
CASSYGQGITEAFF
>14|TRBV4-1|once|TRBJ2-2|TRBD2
TGCGCCAGCAGCAGCGGGGGGAACACCGGGGAGCTGTTTTTT
CASSSGGNTGELFF
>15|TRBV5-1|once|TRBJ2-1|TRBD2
TGCGCCAGCAGCTTGCTAGCGGGGGTAGTGGATGAGCAGTTCTTC
CASSLLAGVVDEQFF
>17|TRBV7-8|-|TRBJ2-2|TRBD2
TGTGCCAGCAGCCAAACCCGGGGACTAGCGAACACCGGGGAGCTGTTTTTT
CASSQTRGLANTGELFF
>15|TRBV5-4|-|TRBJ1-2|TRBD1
TGTGCCAGCAGCTTAGCCGGGACAGGGATCTATGGCTACACCTTC
CASSLAGTGIYGYTF
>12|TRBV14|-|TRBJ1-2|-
TGTGCCAGCAGCCAAGAGAGCTATGGCTACACCTTC
CASSQESYGYTF
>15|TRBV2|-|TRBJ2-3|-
TGTGCCAGCCGGCCCGGTTGGGGGCTAACAGATACGCAGTATTTT
CASRPGWGLTDTQYF
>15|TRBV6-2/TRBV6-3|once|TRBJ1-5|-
TGTGCCAGCAGCAACGGACAGTCCCCAAGTCAGCCCCAGCATTTT
CASSNGQSPSQPQHF